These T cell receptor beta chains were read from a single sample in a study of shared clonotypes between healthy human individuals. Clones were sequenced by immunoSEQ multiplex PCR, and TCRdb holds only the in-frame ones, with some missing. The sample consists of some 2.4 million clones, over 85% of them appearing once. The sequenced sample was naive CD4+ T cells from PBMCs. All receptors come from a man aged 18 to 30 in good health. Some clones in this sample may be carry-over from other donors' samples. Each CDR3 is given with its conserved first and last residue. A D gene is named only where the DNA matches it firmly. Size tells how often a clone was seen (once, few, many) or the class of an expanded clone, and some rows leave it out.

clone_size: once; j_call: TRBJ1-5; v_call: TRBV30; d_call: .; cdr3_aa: CAWSLSPMGGLLPQHF; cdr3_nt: TGTGCCTGGAGTCTCTCCCCGATGGGGGGGCTCTTGCCCCAGCATTTT
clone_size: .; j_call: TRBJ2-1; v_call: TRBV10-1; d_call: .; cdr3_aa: CASSDSSLGGNEQFF; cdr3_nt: TGCGCCAGCAGTGACTCCTCCCTCGGGGGCAATGAGCAGTTCTTC
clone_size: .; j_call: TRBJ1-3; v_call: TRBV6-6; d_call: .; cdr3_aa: CASSYGQPYSGNTIYF; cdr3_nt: TGTGCCAGCAGTTACGGGCAGCCCTACTCTGGAAACACCATATATTTT
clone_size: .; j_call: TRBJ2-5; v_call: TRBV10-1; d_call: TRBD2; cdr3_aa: CASSPVASGRGPQYF; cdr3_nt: TGCGCCAGCAGCCCGGTGGCTAGCGGTCGCGGGCCCCAGTACTTC
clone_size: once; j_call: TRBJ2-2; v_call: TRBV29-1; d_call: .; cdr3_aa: CSVGISGELFF; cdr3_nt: TGCAGCGTTGGTATCTCCGGGGAGCTGTTTTTT
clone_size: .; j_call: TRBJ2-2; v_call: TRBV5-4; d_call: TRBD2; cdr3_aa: CASRPKYGLAGIAGELFF; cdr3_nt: TGTGCCAGCAGGCCGAAGTATGGGCTAGCGGGAATAGCCGGGGAGCTGTTTTTT
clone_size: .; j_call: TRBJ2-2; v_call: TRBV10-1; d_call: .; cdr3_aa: CASSDGGGWTGELFF; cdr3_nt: TGCGCCAGCAGTGATGGAGGGGGCTGGACCGGGGAGCTGTTTTTT
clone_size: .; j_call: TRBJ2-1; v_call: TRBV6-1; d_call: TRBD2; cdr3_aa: CASSPRGTYNEQFF; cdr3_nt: TGTGCCAGCAGCCCGCGGGGGACCTACAATGAGCAGTTCTTC
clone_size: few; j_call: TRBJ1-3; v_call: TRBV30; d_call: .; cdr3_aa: CAWSGQPTTIYF; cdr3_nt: TGTGCCTGGAGTGGTCAGCCGACCACCATATATTTT
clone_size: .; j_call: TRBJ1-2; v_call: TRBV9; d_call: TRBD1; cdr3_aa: CASSSQGDYGYTF; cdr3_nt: TGTGCCAGCAGCTCCCAGGGGGACTATGGCTACACCTTC
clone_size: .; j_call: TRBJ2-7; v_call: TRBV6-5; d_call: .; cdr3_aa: CASSSPGKTTYEQYF; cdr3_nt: TGTGCCAGCAGTTCCCCAGGAAAAACAACCTACGAGCAGTACTTC